This T cell receptor beta chain came from a study of blood T cells in healthy people across ages. Alongside a J-beta primer mix, a sample-barcoded 5' primer served in a second PCR lasting 7 to 11 cycles. Via MiXCR, TCRdb re-called the 5' RACE reads, giving one row per CDR3 protein. This sample has some 1.8 million distinct CDR3 sequences, with roughly two fifths found just once. This clonotype was counted only a few times. Sequenced input: blood. The receptor was derived from a human donor in good health.

The CDR3 loop reads CATSRDPGISGNTIYF. CDR3 bases: TGTGCCACCAGCAGAGATCCGGGGATCTCTGGAAACACCATATATTTT. V and J are TRBV15 and TRBJ1-3; D not resolved. Trimming took 0 bases from V and 0 from J, leaving 9 bases between them. Germline V CDR1 and CDR2: LNHNV, YYDKDF (reference sequence). The CDR3 loop spans 16 amino acids.